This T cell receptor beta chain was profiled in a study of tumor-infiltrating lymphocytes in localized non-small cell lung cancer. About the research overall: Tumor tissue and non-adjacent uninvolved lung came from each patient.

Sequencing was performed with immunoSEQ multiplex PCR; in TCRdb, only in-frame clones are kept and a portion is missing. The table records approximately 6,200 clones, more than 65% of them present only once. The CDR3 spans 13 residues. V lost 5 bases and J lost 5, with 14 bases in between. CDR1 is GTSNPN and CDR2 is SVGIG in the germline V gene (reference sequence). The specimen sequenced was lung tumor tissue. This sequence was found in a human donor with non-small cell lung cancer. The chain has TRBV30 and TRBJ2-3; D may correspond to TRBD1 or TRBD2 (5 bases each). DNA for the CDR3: TGTGCCTGGGCGAGGGGCCGGGGAGATACGCAGTATTTT. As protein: CAWARGRGDTQYF.